This T cell receptor (beta chain) comes out of a study of neoadjuvant anti-PD-1 for oral cavity cancer. Study-wide context: Before surgery, most patients got three to four biweekly 3 mg/kg nivolumab doses.

Described time point: after neoadjuvant nivolumab, at surgical resection. Patients had newly diagnosed, untreated stage II-IVA oral cavity squamous cell carcinoma. Study-level results: Only a few patients per response group were TCR-analyzed; validation needed.

On this clone itself: Its antigen is currently unknown.

Trimming pared 1 base from V and 4 bases from J, leaving 10 bases between. This CDR3 region has 15 residues. Per the germline V gene, CDR1 is LGHNA and CDR2 is YNFKEQ. Sequencing was performed with immunoSEQ multiplex PCR; in TCRdb, only in-frame clones are kept and a portion is missing. The sample has around 24,000 clones, about 27% seen once; the top ten hold about 16%. The material sequenced was tumor tissue, taken after nivolumab (anti-PD-1) treatment. The chain is built from TRBV4-2 and TRBJ2-2; D call uncertain. The receptor was isolated from a person aged 35-80 years with oral cavity squamous cell carcinoma. Written as DNA, the CDR3 is TGTGCCAGCAGCCAAGCGGGCGTGGGCACCGGGGAGCTGTTTTTT. It translates to CASSQAGVGTGELFF.